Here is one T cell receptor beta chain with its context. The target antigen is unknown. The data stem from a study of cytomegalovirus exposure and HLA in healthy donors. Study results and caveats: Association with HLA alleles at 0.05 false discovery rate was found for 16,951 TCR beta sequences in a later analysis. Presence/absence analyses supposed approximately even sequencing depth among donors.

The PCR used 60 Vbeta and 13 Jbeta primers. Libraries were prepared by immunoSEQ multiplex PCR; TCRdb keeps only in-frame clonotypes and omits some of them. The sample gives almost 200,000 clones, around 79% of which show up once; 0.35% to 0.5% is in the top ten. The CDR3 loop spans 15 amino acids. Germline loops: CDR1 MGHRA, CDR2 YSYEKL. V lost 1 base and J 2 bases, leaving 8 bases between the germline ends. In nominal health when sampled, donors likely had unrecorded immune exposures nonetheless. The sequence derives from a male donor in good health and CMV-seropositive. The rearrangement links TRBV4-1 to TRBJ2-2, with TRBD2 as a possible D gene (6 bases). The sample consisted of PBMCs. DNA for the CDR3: TGCGCCAGCAGCCAAGGACTAGGTAACACCGGGGAGCTGTTTTTT. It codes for CASSQGLGNTGELFF.